This T cell receptor (beta chain) was retrieved from a study of beta chain features in type 1 diabetes. The study, taken as a whole, reports: Patients showed naive, central memory and Treg TCRB repertoires that appeared more similar than those of healthy donors. For cells with high TCR expression, cDNA sequencing could yield over-representation. Lower insertion and higher deletion counts appeared at VDJ junctions in type 1 diabetes patients.

The V gene's germline CDR1 is SGHNT and CDR2 YYREEE (reference sequence). CDR3 length equals 16 residues. The ends lost 1 base at V and 2 bases at J; junction bases unmatched: 4. It was via CD45RO/CCR7/CD25/CD127/CD95/CD27 that CD4+ naive, central memory, regulatory and stem cell-like memory cells were sorted. Expressed TCRB transcripts got sequenced, as all isolated RNA was reverse transcribed. Assay used: immunoSEQ multiplex PCR; TCRdb lists only in-frame clones, some missing. The table lists under 200,000 clones, 7.5% to 10% of them singletons, with approximately 0.65% in the top ten. As regards this clone: Its antigen is as yet unknown.

Sequencing was performed on central memory CD4+ T cells from blood. The chain recombines TRBV5-4 with TRBJ2-1; 9 positions agree with TRBD2. The sequence came from a young man in good health. Here the CDR3 reads CASSLSRGGTYNEQFF. CDR3 coding DNA: TGTGCCAGCAGCTTGTCGCGGGGGGGGACCTACAATGAGCAGTTCTTC.